Shown below are 7 T cell receptor beta chains from a single sample sequenced in a study of shared clonotypes between healthy human individuals. Produced via immunoSEQ multiplex PCR; TCRdb's table is partial and in-frame only. The sample yields roughly 2.5 million clones, around nine tenths seen once. Specimen: naive CD4+ T cells sorted from blood. Subset in this sample: CD45RA+ positively selected. These receptors all stem from a man aged 18 to 35 in good health.

J is TRBJ2-5 and V is TRBV11-2; possible D gene TRBD2, 5 bases. Per germline, CDR1 SGHAT and CDR2 FQNNGV. This CDR3 contains 14 residues. With 10 bases removed from V and 5 bases from J, the gap between germline ends came to 20 bases. The CDR3 here is CATSPTGFGETQYF. The CDR3 bases are TGTGCCACCTCTCCCACGGGGTTCGGGGAGACCCAGTACTTC.

Regarding this clone: One end of the junction does not line up with germline, which may come from a read error. V and J are TRBV5-4 and TRBJ1-2; D ambiguous. CDR3 length: 13 amino acids. Germline loops: CDR1 SGHNT, CDR2 YYREEE (reference sequence). The CDR3 nucleotides are TGTGCCAGCACCTTGGACGCCGCAAAAGGCTACACCTTC. Its translation is CASTLDAAKGYTF. Based on the CDR3 plus reference TRBV5-4 and TRBJ1-2, the full variable domain is ETGVTQSPTHLIKTRGQQVTLRCSSQSGHNTVSWYQQALGQGPQFIFQYYREEENGRGNFPPRFSGLQFPNYSSELNVNALELDDSALYLCASTLDAAKGYTFGSGTRLTVV.

The chain has TRBV11-2 and TRBJ2-1, with 11 positions matching TRBD1. The ends lost 4 bases at V and 9 bases at J; junction bases unmatched: 5. CDR3 length: 14 amino acids. The germline CDR1 and CDR2 sequences are SGHAT and FQNNGV. In DNA, the CDR3 is TGTGCCAGCAGCTCCCGGACAGGGGGCAGTGAGCAGTTCTTC. As protein: CASSSRTGGSEQFF.

The rearrangement joins TRBV14 to TRBJ2-7; the D gene could be TRBD1 or TRBD2 (6 bases each). In germline, CDR1 is SGHDN, CDR2 FVKESK. The V end was cut by 0 bases, the J end by 0 bases, with 18 bases between. The CDR3 extends over 18 amino acids. CDR3 region: CASSQDDPKGGNSYEQYF. The CDR3 DNA reads TGTGCCAGCAGCCAAGACGATCCTAAAGGGGGGAACTCCTACGAGCAGTACTTC.

The chain couples TRBV6-1 to TRBJ1-5; D gene uncertain. Germline loops: CDR1 MNHNS, CDR2 SASEGT. The germline V and J ends were trimmed by 3 bases and 15 bases, with 15 bases remaining between them. CDR3 length: 12 residues. The CDR3, as DNA: TGTGCCAGCAGTGATAAGGGCAGACCCGGGCATTTT. Amino acids: CASSDKGRPGHF.

V usage is TRBV6-1 and J usage is TRBJ1-5, with TRBD1 identical over 10 bases. The V gene's germline CDR1 is MNHNS and CDR2 SASEGT. The CDR3 length is 15 residues. The ends lost 4 bases at V and 5 bases at J; junction bases unmatched: 5. DNA of the CDR3: TGTGCCAGCAGTGTACCGGGACAGGGGTATCAGCCCCAGCATTTT. Translating it yields CASSVPGQGYQPQHF.

The V gene is TRBV30, the J gene TRBJ2-5; a weak D match, TRBD2 (5 bases). V lost 7 bases, J lost 2 bases, and 14 bases lay in between. Germline assignment: CDR1 GTSNPN and CDR2 SVGIG (reference sequence). The CDR3 is 13 amino acids. The CDR3 DNA reads as TGTGCCTCGAGCCCGGGGTGGCAAGAGACCCAGTACTTC. This sequence encodes CASSPGWQETQYF. The full variable domain, its missing parts supplied by reference TRBV30 and TRBJ2-5, is SQTIHQWPATLVQPVGSPLSLECTVEGTSNPNLYWYRQAAGRGLQLLFYSVGIGQISSEVPQNLSASRPQDRQFILSSKKLLLSDSGFYLCASSPGWQETQYFGPGTRLLVL.